This T cell receptor beta chain was recorded in a study of T cell responses to AZD1222 COVID-19 vaccine. Study observations and caveats: Targeting of unmutated variant regions was reportedly seen in nearly half of spike-specific TCRs. Distributed over spike, vaccine-associated CD4 TCRs predominated at 160-218 and 743-854.

As regards this clone: Its antigen remains unidentified.

The CDR3 totals 16 residues. V gave up 2 bases and J gave up 1 base, with 15 bases separating them. The germline V gene encodes CDR1 MNHEY and CDR2 SVGAGI. The assay was immunoSEQ multiplex PCR, and TCRdb's table has in-frame clones only and misses some. The sample carries roughly 100,000 clones, about 80% recorded once. This TCR derives from an adult in good health. The chain links TRBV6-5 to TRBJ2-7; D gene uncertain. Specimen: peripheral blood, collected on day 0 of AZD1222 vaccination. The CDR3 protein is CASSYPSVDGSYEQYF. Written as DNA, the CDR3 is TGTGCCAGCAGTTACCCGTCGGTGGACGGTTCCTACGAGCAGTACTTC.